This T cell receptor beta chain comes out of a study of blood T cell repertoires in COVID-19. Looking at the study overall: Material from acute and convalescent COVID-19 was sourced from the United States, Italy and Spain.

The authors' processing: Using reference gene primer amplification, nucleated cell counts were estimated. Clones were sequenced by immunoSEQ multiplex PCR, and TCRdb holds only the in-frame ones, with some missing. From that table come the V and J calls and clone size; the DNA was used to work out D and trimming. The sample yields about 120,000 clones, 80% to 90% seen once. CDR1 and CDR2 from the germline V gene are LGHNA and YNFKEQ. Trimming removed 1 base from V and 5 bases from J, with 14 bases in between. CDR3 length: 16 residues. The specimen was peripheral blood. The gene calls are TRBV4-2 and TRBJ2-2; TRBD1 might be the D (6 bases). The sequence was collected from a man aged 35-49 years with acute or convalescent COVID-19. CDR3 nucleotide sequence: TGTGCCAGCAGCCAAGGTAACAGGGCAACAACCGGGGAGCTGTTTTTT. It yields the protein CASSQGNRATTGELFF.